The clone carrying this TCR beta chain was picked up a small number of times. The antigen remains undetermined. These data originate in a study of T cell responses to AZD1222 COVID-19 vaccine. Broader study findings: Only five or six AZD1222 recipients tested seropositive at baseline. Epitopes outside B.1.351 and B.1.1.7 mutated regions reportedly drew nearly half of spike TCRs. Increased Spike-specific TCR breadth and depth were observed after two AZD1222 doses. The span of vaccine-associated CD4 TCRs extended across spike, with dominance at 160-218 and 743-854.

This CDR3 contains 15 residues. The germline gives CDR1 SGHVS, CDR2 FQNEAQ. Trimming left V 1 base short and J 7 bases short, with 14 bases between. Profiling relied on immunoSEQ multiplex PCR, and the TCRdb table lists in-frame clones only, not all of them. Of about 130,000 clones listed, around 84% are singletons. This TCR came from an adult in good health. The chain couples TRBV7-8 to TRBJ1-5; TRBD1 might be the D (6 bases). The sample in question was peripheral blood, obtained on day 0 of AZD1222 vaccination. In DNA, the CDR3 is TGTGCCAGCAGCTTAGGAGGGGGTACGGGGCAGCCCCAGCATTTT. It encodes CASSLGGGTGQPQHF. Full variable domain (outside the CDR3, taken from reference TRBV7-8 and TRBJ1-5): GAGVSQSPRYKVAKRGQDVALRCDPISGHVSLFWYQQALGQGPEFLTYFQNEAQLDKSGLPSDRFFAERPEGSVSTLKIQRTQQEDSAVYLCASSLGGGTGQPQHFGDGTRLSIL.